The present TCR beta chain was sequenced within a study of somatic mutations in cytotoxic T cells in rheumatoid arthritis. As to this clone: Its cognate antigen is unknown.

Germline V gene data show CDR1 as SGHTA and CDR2 as FQGNSA. With 4 bases removed from V and 10 bases from J, the gap between germline ends came to 20 bases. This CDR3 comprises 16 residues. Assay used: immunoSEQ multiplex PCR; TCRdb lists only in-frame clones, some missing. The sample includes 15,000 to 20,000 clones, 73% seen only once; the top ten take roughly a fifth. Flow cytometry served to check the purity of CD4+ and CD8+ cells, which were isolated by positive magnetic bead selection. The study's findings and limits: Rheumatoid arthritis patients showed slight TRBV07 underrepresentation, and this was not adjusted for multiple comparisons. Among approximately 60 patients, roughly 8 showed a largest CD8+ clone that surpassed 20% of CD8+ cells. Of the expanded CD8+ clones, the antigen targets were not known.

This clonotype was obtained from a woman aged 55-69 years in good health. The chain recombines TRBV7-2 with TRBJ1-6; weak D call: TRBD1 (6 bases). Sequencing was carried out using CD8+ T cells sorted from blood. The DNA for the CDR3 is TGTGCCAGCAGCTCTACCAAGGGGGTTTGGGTCTCACCCCTCCACTTT. Translated: CASSSTKGVWVSPLHF.